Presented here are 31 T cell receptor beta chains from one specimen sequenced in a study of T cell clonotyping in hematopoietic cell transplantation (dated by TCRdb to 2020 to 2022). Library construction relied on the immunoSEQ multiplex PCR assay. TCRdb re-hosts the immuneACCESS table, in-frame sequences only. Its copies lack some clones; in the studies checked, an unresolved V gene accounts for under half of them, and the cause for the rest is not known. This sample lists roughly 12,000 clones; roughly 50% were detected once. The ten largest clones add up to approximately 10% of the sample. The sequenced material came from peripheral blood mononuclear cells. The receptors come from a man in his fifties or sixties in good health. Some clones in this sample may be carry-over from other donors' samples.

This CDR3 is CASRASGSDEQYF. CDR3 DNA sequence: TGTGCCAGCAGGGCTAGCGGGAGCGACGAGCAGTACTTC. The V gene is TRBV11-3, the J gene TRBJ2-7; 10 bases fit TRBD2. Germline assignment: CDR1 SGHNT and CDR2 YENEEA. CDR3 length equals 13 residues. J lost 5 bases, V lost 6 bases, and 4 bases had no gene match.

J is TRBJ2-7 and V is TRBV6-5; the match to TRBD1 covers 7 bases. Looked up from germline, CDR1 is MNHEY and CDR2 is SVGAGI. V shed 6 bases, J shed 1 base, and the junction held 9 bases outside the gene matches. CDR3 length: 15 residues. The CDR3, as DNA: TGTGCCAGCAGGACTACAGGGGCGCAATCCTACGAGCAGTACTTC. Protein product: CASRTTGAQSYEQYF.

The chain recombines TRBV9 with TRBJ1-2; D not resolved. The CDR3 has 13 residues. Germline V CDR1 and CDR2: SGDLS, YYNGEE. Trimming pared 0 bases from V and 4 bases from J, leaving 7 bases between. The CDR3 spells CASSVGAGYGYTF. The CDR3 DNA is TGTGCCAGCAGCGTAGGAGCCGGCTATGGCTACACCTTC.

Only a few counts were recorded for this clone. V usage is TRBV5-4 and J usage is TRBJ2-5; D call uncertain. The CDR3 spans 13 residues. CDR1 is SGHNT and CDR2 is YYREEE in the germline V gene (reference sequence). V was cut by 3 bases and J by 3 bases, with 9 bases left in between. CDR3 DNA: TGTGCCAGCAGCTCCGGGTTGGAAGAGACCCAGTACTTC. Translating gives CASSSGLEETQYF.

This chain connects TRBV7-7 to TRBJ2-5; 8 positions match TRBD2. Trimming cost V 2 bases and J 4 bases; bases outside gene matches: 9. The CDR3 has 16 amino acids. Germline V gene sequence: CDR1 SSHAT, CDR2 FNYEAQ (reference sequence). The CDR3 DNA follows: TGTGCCAGCAGCTTAAGTACTAGCGGCACGGGAGAGACCCAGTACTTC. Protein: CASSLSTSGTGETQYF.

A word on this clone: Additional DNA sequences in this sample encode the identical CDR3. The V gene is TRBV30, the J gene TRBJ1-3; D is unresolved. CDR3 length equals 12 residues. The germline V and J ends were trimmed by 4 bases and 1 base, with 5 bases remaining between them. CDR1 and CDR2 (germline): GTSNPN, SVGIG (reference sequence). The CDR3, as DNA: TGTGCCTGGAAGGCATCTGGAAACACCATATATTTT. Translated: CAWKASGNTIYF.

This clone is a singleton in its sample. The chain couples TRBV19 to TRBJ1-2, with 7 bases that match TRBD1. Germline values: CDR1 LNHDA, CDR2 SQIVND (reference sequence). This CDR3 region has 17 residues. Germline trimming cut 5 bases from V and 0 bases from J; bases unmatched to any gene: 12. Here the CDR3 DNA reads TGTGCCAGTAGTGTCTCCGGGACAGCAACTCCTAACTATGGCTACACCTTC. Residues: CASSVSGTATPNYGYTF. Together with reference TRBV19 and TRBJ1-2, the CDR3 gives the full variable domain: DGGITQSPKYLFRKEGQNVTLSCEQNLNHDAMYWYRQDPGQGLRLIYYSQIVNDFQKGDIAEGYSVSREKKESFPLTVTSAQKNPTAFYLCASSVSGTATPNYGYTFGSGTRLTVV.

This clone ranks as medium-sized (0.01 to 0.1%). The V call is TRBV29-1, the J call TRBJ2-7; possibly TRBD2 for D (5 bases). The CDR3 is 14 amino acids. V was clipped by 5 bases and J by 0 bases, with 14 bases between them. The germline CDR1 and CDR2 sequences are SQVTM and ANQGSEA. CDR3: CSVRTSDGSYEQYF. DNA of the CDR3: TGCAGCGTTCGAACTAGTGACGGCTCCTACGAGCAGTACTTC.

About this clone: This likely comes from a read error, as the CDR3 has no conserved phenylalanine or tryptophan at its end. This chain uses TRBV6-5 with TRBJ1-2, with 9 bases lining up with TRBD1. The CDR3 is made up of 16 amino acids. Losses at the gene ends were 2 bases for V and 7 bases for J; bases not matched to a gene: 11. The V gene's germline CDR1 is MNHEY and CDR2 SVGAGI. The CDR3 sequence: CASSYNRDRASSGYTL. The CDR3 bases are TGTGCCAGCAGTTACAATCGGGACAGGGCATCGAGTGGCTACACCCTC.

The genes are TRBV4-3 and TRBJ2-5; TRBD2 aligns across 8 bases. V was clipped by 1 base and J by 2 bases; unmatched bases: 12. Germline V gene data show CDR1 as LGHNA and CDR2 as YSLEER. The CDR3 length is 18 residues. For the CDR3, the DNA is TGCGCCAGCAGCCAAGGGGCGGGAGGTTGGGGGGCACAAGAGACCCAGTACTTC. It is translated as CASSQGAGGWGAQETQYF.

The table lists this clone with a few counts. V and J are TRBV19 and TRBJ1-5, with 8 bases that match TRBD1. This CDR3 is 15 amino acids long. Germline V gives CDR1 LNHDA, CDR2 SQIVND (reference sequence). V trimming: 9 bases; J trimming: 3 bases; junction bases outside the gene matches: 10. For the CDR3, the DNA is TGTGCCAGCCGACAGGGGTTTAACCTCAATCAGCCCCAGCATTTT. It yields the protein CASRQGFNLNQPQHF.

CDR3 loop: CASSLGNGVLTEAFF. Here the CDR3 DNA reads TGTGCCAGCAGCTTGGGGAACGGGGTACTAACTGAAGCTTTCTTT. This sequence joins TRBV5-6 and TRBJ1-1; D ambiguous. The CDR3 sequence is 15 residues long. Germline assignment: CDR1 SGHDT and CDR2 YYEEEE. The germline V and J ends were trimmed by 0 bases and 5 bases, with 14 bases remaining between them.

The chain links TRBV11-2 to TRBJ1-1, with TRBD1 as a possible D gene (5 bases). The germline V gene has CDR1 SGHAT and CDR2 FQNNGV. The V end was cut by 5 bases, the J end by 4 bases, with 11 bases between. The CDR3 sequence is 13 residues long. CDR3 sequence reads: CASSQQEGTEAFF. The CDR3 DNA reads TGTGCCAGCAGCCAACAGGAGGGCACTGAAGCTTTCTTT.

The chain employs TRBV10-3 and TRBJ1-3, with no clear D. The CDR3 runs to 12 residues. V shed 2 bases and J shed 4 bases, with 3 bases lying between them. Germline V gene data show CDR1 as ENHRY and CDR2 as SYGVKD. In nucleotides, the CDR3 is TGTGCCATCAGTGAGCTGGGAAACACCATATATTTT. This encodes CAISELGNTIYF.

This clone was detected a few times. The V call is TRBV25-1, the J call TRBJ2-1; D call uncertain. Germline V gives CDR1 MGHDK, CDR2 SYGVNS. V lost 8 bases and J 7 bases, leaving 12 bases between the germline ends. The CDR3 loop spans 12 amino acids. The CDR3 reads CASLGDLNEQFF. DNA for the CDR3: TGTGCCAGCCTAGGAGATTTGAATGAGCAGTTCTTC.

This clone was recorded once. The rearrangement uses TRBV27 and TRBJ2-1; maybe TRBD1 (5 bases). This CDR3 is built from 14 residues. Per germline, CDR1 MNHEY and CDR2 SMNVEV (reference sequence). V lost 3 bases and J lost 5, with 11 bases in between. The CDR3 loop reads CASSLTRVNNEQFF. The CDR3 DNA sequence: TGTGCCAGCAGTTTGACCAGGGTGAACAATGAGCAGTTCTTC.

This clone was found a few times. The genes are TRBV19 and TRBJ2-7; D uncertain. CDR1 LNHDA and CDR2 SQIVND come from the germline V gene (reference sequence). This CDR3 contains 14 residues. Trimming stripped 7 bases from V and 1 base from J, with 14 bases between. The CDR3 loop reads CASKITARSYEQYF. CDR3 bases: TGTGCCAGTAAAATTACGGCTAGGTCCTACGAGCAGTACTTC.

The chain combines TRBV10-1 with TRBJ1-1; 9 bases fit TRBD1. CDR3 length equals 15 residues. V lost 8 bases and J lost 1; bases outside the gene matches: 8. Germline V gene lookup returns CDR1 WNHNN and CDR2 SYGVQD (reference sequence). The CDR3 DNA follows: TGCGCCAGCCAGGGACAGGGAACGGAGAACACTGAAGCTTTCTTT. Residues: CASQGQGTENTEAFF.

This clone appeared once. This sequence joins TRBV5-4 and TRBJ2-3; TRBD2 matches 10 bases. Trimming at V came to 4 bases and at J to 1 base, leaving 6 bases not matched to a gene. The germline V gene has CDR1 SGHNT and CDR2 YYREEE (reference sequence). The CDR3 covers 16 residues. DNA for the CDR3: TGTGCCAGCAGCCTATATCTAGCGGGAGGCACAGATACGCAGTATTTT. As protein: CASSLYLAGGTDTQYF.

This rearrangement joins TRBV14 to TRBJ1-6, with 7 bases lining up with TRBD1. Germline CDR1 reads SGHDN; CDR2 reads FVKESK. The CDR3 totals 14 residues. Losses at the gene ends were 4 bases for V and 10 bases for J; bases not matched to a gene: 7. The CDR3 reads CASSRGGDGSPLHF. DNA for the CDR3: TGTGCCAGCAGCCGAGGGGGCGACGGATCACCCCTCCACTTT.

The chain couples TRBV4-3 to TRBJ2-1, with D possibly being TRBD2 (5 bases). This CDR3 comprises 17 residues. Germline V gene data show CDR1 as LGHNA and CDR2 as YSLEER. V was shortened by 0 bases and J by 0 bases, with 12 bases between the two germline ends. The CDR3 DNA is TGCGCCAGCAGCCAAGATGAGCGGTCTAGCTCCTACAATGAGCAGTTCTTC. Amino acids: CASSQDERSSSYNEQFF.

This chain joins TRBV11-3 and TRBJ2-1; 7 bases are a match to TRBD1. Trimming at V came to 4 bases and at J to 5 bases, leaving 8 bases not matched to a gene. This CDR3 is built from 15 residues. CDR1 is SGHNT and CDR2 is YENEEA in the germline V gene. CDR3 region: CASSSSPRGHNEQFF. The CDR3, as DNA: TGTGCCAGCAGCTCTAGCCCGAGGGGGCACAATGAGCAGTTCTTC. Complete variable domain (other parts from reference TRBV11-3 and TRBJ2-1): EAGVVQSPRYKIIEKKQPVAFWCNPISGHNTLYWYLQNLGQGPELLIRYENEEAVDDSQLPKDRFSAERLKGVDSTLKIQPAELGDSAVYLCASSSSPRGHNEQFFGPGTRLTVL.

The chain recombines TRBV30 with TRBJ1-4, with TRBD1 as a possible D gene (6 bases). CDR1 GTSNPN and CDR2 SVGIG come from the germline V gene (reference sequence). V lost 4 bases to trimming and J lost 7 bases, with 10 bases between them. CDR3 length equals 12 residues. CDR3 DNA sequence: TGTGCCTGGACCAAGGGGGTTGAAAAACTGTTTTTT. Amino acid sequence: CAWTKGVEKLFF.

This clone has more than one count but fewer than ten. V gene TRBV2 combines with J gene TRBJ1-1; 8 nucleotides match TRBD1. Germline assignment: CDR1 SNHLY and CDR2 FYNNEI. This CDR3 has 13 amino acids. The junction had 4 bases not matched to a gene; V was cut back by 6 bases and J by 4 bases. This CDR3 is CASSEDRATEAFF. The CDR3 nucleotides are TGTGCCAGCAGCGAGGACAGGGCCACTGAAGCTTTCTTT.

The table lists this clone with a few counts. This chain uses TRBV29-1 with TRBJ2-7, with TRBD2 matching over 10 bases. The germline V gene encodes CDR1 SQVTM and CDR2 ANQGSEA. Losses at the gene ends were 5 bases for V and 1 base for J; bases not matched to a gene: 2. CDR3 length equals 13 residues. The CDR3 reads CSVLLAGSYEQYF. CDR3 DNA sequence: TGCAGCGTTCTACTAGCGGGATCCTACGAGCAGTACTTC.

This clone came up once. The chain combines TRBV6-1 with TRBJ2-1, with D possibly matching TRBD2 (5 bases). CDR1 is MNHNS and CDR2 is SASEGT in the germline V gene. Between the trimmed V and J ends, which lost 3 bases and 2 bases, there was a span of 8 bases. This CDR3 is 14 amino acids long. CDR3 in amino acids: CASSDGMAYNEQFF. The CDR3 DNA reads TGTGCCAGCAGTGACGGGATGGCCTACAATGAGCAGTTCTTC.

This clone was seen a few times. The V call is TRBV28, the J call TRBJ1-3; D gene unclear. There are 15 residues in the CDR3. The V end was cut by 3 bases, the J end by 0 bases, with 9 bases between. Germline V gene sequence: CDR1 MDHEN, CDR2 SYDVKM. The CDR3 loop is CASSLGSSSGNTIYF. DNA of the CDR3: TGTGCCAGCAGTTTGGGGTCGAGCTCTGGAAACACCATATATTTT.

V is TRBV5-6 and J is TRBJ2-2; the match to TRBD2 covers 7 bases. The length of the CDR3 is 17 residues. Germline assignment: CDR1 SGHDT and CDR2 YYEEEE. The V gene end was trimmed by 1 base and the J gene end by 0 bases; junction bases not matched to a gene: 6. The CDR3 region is CASSLISGHSNTGELFF. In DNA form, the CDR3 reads TGTGCCAGCAGCTTGATTAGCGGGCACTCGAACACCGGGGAGCTGTTTTTT.

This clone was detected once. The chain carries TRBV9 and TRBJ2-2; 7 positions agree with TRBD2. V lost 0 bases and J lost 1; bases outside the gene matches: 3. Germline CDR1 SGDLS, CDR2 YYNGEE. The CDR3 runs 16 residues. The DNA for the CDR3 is TGTGCCAGCAGCGTAGATGCGGGAGAGAACACCGGGGAGCTGTTTTTT. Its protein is CASSVDAGENTGELFF. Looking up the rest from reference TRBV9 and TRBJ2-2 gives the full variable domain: DSGVTQTPKHLITATGQRVTLRCSPRSGDLSVYWYQQSLDQGLQFLIQYYNGEERAKGNILERFSAQQFPDLHSELNLSSLELGDSALYFCASSVDAGENTGELFFGEGSRLTVL.

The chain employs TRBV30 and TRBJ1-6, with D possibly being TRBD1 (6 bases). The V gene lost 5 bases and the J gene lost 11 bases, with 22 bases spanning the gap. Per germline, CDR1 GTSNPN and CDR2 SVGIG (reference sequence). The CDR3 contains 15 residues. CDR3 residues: CAWVPPTGFSAPLHF. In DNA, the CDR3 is TGTGCCTGGGTACCTCCCACAGGGTTTAGCGCACCCCTCCACTTT.

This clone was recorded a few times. This CDR3 reads CASSLGDRVYEQYF. DNA of the CDR3: TGTGCCAGCAGCTTGGGGGACAGGGTCTACGAGCAGTACTTC. V and J are TRBV11-2 and TRBJ2-7; 9 nucleotides align to TRBD1. The V gene's germline CDR1 is SGHAT and CDR2 FQNNGV. V lost 3 bases to trimming and J lost 3 bases; unmatched junction nucleotides: 3. This CDR3 has 14 residues.